This T cell receptor beta chain was sequenced for a study of beta chain features in type 1 diabetes. Via the markers CD45RO/CCR7/CD25/CD127/CD95/CD27, stem cell-like memory, regulatory, central memory and naive CD4+ cells were sorted. In its sample, this clone was seen a few times. Antigen: not known. Whole-study findings and limits: Type 1 diabetes patients had fewer VDJ junction insertions and more deletions. Compared to healthy donors, patients appeared to have naive, central memory and Treg TCRB repertoires that were more alike.

Germline V gene lookup returns CDR1 GTSNPN and CDR2 SVGIG (reference sequence). With 0 bases removed from V and 5 bases from J, the gap between germline ends came to 16 bases. The CDR3 runs to 15 residues. As every portion of the isolated RNA was reverse transcribed, the sequencing read expressed TCRB transcripts. The assay was immunoSEQ multiplex PCR, and TCRdb's table has in-frame clones only and misses some. The data show around 240,000 clones, with around 10% seen just once and just under 0.035% held by the top ten. Sequenced: naive CD4+ T cells from blood. The origin of this receptor is a woman under 30 in good health. V gene TRBV30 combines with J gene TRBJ2-5; D is perhaps TRBD2 (6 bases). DNA of the CDR3: TGTGCCTGGAGTGTTGAAATGGCGGGACGTGAGACCCAGTACTTC. Translating gives CAWSVEMAGRETQYF.